The source of this T cell receptor beta chain is a study of shared clonotypes between healthy human individuals (dated by TCRdb to 2019 to 2021). Concerning the study at large: The cohort included three men and a couple of women between 18 and 49 years of age. Per donor, three plates each were used for CD4 naive and CD4 memory, two for CD8 naive, and one for CD8 memory. The study deeply sequenced blood TCR repertoires of five healthy adults to estimate repertoire size and the extent of clonotype sharing between individuals. To increase sequencing depth and limit assay-specific biases, different laboratories used diverse techniques to prepare libraries and sequence TCR repertoires. Leukapheresis yielded between about 0.85 and 10 billion PBMCs per donor.

Using the deep immunoSEQ assay, TCR CDR3 regions were amplified from genomic DNA by multiplex PCR. Extracted genomic DNA from each cell subset was spread evenly across all wells of several immunoSEQ 96-well plates, with each plate serving as a replicate. Each replicate PCR for sorted subsets received 150 to 250 ng genomic DNA, equal to roughly 30,000 T cell genomes. Purified libraries were quantified with a Qubit 3.0 fluorometer, sized on a Bioanalyzer 2100, and re-quantified with the KAPA Library Quantification kit. Every immunoSEQ 96-well plate was sequenced on a dedicated single-read 150-cycle Illumina NextSeq 550 flow cell. From the authors' description of their analysis: Because the immunoSEQ output held only junctional sequences and lacked quality scores, the filtering could not match the filtering applied to full-length reads. Sequences were annotated with PyIR, a Python wrapper for IgBLAST v1.9, and V/J genes and CDR3 were assigned using IMGT germline references. Reads with weak V/J assignments (E-value above 1e-6), missing CDR3, stop codons, out-of-frame junctions, or ambiguous translated residues were removed. A V3J clonotype was defined by an identical inferred V gene, J gene, and CDR3 amino acid sequence. To compute the percentage overlap between repertoires, the number of shared unique clonotypes was divided by the size of the smaller repertoire. Three approaches were used to assess repertoire richness: RTK rarefaction, the Chao1 estimator, and Recon v2.1 estimates of unobserved clonotypes. Generation probabilities were computed with OLGA for all TCRbeta clonotypes obtained by the gDNA method from four donors. Sourced from immuneACCESS, this table was stored by TCRdb with only in-frame sequences that have V and J called. A share of the clones is absent; for the studies checked, an unresolved V gene accounts for under half, and the remainder has no known explanation. V, J and clone size are taken as reported in that table, and D and trimming were inferred from the DNA itself. The sample has 2,500,000 or so clones on record, 93% of them singletons. The ten largest clones add up to approximately 0.37% of the sample.

Findings and caveats that apply to the study as a whole: Sampling was restricted to blood, and TCR repertoires in tissue are likely to differ from TCR repertoires in blood. Estimated clonotype richness was generally larger for naive than for memory subsets. Compared with non-shared clonotypes, clonotypes shared by all four sorted-subset donors had higher generation probabilities. Pairwise subsampling indicated that sequencing depth was expected to affect the degree of clonotype sharing among donors. Because the study included a small number of donors, the genetic and exposure-history diversity represented was limited. Even with the large sequencing depth, rarefaction of the sorted-subset datasets indicated that sequencing was incomplete. Approximately 5% of naive CD4, 3% to 4% of naive CD8, approximately 2.2% of memory CD4, and about 0.4% of memory CD8 clonotypes were shared across several donors.

The CDR3 spans 16 residues, from the cysteine through the phenylalanine. Only the CDR3 DNA stays, 48 bases, in frame from base 1. Trimming takes 4 bases off V and 4 bases off J; junction bases not matched to a gene: 10. CDR1 is given as SGHRS and CDR2 as YFSETQ, both from the germline V gene. The donors were healthy, HIV-negative adults who had no recently reported acute infections or vaccinations. Only Caucasian adults living in Nashville, Tennessee, USA were represented among the donors. CD4+ T cells were enriched through magnetic negative selection, after which naive cells were positively selected on CD45RA and the remaining negative fraction served as the memory subset. Blood was collected by leukapheresis, and PBMCs were isolated by Ficoll-Histopaque density gradient centrifugation and then cryopreserved in liquid nitrogen vapor phase. Analytical flow cytometry was used to check the purity and quantity of every magnetically sorted T cell population. From each sorted fraction, genomic DNA was isolated and quantified by UV absorbance on a Nanodrop 2000c.

In the case of this clone: The antigen this receptor binds is unknown. No qualities accompany the bases; no much larger clone lies one base away.

This TCR derives from a man aged 18 to 30 in good health. Some clones in this sample may be carry-over from other donors' samples. The sequencing sample was made of naive CD4+ T cells from PBMCs. Explained via the paper, the cell subset or site label denotes: CD45RA+ positively selected. Recombination linked TRBV5-1 to TRBJ2-2, and 7 junctional nucleotides match TRBD1. CDR3 sequence: CASSPLTGSFTGELFF. The sequenced DNA is TGCGCCAGCAGCCCCCTGACAGGGTCTTTCACCGGGGAGCTGTTTTTT.